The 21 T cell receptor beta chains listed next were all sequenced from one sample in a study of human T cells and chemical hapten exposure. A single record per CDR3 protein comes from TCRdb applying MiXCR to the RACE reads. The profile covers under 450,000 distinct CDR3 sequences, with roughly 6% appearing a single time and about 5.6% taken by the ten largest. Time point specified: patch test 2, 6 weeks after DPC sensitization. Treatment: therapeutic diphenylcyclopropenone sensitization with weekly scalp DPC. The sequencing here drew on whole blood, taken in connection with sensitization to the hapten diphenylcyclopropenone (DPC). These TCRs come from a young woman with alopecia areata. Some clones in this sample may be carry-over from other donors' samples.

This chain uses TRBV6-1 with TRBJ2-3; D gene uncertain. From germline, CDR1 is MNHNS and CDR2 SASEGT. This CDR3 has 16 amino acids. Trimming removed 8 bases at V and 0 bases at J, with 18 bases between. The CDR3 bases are TGTGCCAGCTCTATAGATCAGCAACTAAGCACAGATACGCAGTATTTT. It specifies CASSIDQQLSTDTQYF.

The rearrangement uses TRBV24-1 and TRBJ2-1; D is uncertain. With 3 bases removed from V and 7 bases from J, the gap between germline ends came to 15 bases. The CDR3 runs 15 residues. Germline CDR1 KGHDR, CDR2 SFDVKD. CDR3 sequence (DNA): TGTGCCACCAGTGATCACAGTAGCCGGCGAAATGAGCAGTTCTTC. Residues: CATSDHSSRRNEQFF.

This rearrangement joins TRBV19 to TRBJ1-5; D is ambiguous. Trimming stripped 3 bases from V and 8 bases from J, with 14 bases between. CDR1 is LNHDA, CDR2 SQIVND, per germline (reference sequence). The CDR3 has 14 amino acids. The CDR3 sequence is CASSIRNSPEPQHF. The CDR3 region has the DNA TGTGCCAGTAGTATTAGGAACTCTCCAGAGCCCCAGCATTTT.

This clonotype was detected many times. CDR3 in amino acids: CASSYLQGISNQPQHF. The CDR3 bases are TGTGCCAGCAGTTACCTGCAGGGAATCAGCAATCAGCCCCAGCATTTT. The chain employs TRBV6-2 or TRBV6-3 and TRBJ1-5, with a tentative D call TRBD1 (5 bases). V shed 2 bases and J shed 1 base, with 12 bases lying between them. Germline V lookup: CDR1 MNHEY, CDR2 SVGEGT. The CDR3 extends over 16 amino acids.

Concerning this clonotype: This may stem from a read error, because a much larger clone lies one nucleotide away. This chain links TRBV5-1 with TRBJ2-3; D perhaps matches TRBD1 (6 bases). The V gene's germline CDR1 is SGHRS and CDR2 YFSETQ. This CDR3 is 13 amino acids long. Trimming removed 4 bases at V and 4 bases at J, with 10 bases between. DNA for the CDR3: TGCGCCAGCAGCCAAACAGGGTCAGATACGCAGTATTTT. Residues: CASSQTGSDTQYF.

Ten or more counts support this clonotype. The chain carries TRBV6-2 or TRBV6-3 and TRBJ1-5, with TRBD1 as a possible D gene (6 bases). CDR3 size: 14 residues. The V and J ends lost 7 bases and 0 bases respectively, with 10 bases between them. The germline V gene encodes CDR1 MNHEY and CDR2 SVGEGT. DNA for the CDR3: TGTGCCAGCACCTGGGGGCGTAGCAATCAGCCCCAGCATTTT. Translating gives CASTWGRSNQPQHF.

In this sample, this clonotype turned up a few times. The CDR3 here is CASSRGGQVYTNYGYTF. DNA for the CDR3: TGTGCCAGCAGCCGCGGTGGACAGGTCTATACTAACTATGGCTACACCTTC. The chain recombines TRBV7-2 with TRBJ1-2; TRBD1 agrees at 7 bases. The CDR3 covers 17 residues. Germline V lookup: CDR1 SGHTA, CDR2 FQGNSA. Trimming cost V 5 bases and J 0 bases; bases outside gene matches: 12.

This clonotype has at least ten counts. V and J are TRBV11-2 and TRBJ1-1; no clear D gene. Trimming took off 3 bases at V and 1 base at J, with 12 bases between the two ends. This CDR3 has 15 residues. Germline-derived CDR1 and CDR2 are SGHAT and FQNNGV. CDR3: CASSFPLEENTEAFF. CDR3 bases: TGTGCCAGCAGCTTCCCCCTTGAAGAGAACACTGAAGCTTTCTTT.

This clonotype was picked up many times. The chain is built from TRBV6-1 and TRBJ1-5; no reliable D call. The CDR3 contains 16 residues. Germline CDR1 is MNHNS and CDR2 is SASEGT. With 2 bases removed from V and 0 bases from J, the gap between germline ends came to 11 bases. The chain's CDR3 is CASSEPRSLSNQPQHF. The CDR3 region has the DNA TGTGCCAGCAGTGAACCCCGGAGCCTTAGCAATCAGCCCCAGCATTTT.

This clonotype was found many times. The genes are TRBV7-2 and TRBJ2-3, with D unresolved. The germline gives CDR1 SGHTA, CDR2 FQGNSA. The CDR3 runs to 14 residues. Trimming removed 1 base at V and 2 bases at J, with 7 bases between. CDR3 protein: CASSLGVLTDTQYF. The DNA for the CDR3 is TGTGCCAGCAGCTTAGGGGTCCTCACAGATACGCAGTATTTT. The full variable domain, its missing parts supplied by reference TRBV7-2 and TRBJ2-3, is GAGVSQSPSNKVTEKGKDVELRCDPISGHTALYWYRQSLGQGLEFLIYFQGNSAPDKSGLPSDRFSAERTGGSVSTLTIQRTQQEDSAVYLCASSLGVLTDTQYFGPGTRLTVL.

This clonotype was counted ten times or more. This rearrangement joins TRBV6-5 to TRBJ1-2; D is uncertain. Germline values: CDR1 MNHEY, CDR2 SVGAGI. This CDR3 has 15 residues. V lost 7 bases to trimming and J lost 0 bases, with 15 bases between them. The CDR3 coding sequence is TGTGCCAGCACCAACTACGGCACCGCTAACTATGGCTACACCTTC. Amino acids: CASTNYGTANYGYTF.

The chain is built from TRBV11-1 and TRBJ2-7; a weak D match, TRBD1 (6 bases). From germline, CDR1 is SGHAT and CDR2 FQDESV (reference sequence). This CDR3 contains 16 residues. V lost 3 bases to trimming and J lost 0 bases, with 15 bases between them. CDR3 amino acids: CASSFDRFPNSYEQYF. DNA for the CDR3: TGTGCCAGCAGCTTCGACAGGTTCCCAAACTCCTACGAGCAGTACTTC.

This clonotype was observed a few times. The CDR3 sequence is CASSVRGSRYGYTF. The CDR3 region has the DNA TGTGCCAGCTCTGTGAGGGGATCCCGTTATGGCTACACCTTC. The chain is built from TRBV12-3 or TRBV12-4 and TRBJ1-2; D perhaps matches TRBD1 (5 bases). V was trimmed by 8 bases and J by 5 bases, leaving 18 bases between them. The CDR3 is 14 amino acids.

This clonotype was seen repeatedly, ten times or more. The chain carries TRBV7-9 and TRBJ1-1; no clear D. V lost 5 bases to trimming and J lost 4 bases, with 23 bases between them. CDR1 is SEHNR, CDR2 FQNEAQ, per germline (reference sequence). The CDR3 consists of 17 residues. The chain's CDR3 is CASSPSGVRPGGTEAFF. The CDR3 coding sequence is TGTGCCAGCAGCCCTTCTGGTGTCCGGCCCGGAGGCACTGAAGCTTTCTTT.

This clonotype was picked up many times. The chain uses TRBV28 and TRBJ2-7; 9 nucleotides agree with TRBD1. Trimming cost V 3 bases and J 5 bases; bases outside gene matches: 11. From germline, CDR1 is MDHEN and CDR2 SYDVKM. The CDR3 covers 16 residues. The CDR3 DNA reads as TGTGCCAGCAGTTTCCCCCCCGGGACAGGGCCCGACGAGCAGTACTTC. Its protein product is CASSFPPGTGPDEQYF.

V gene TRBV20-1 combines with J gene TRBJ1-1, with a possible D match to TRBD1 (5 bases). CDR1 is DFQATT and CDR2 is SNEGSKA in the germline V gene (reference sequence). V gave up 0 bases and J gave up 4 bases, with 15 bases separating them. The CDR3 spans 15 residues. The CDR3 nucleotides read TGCAGTGCTAGAGAAAATCGCGCAGGGACCACTGAAGCTTTCTTT. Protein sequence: CSARENRAGTTEAFF.

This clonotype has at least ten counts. The CDR3 sequence: CSARGTGVSGNTIYF. The CDR3 bases are TGCAGTGCTCGGGGAACAGGTGTCTCTGGAAACACCATATATTTT. The gene calls are TRBV20-1 and TRBJ1-3, with D perhaps matching TRBD1 (5 bases). The CDR3 has 15 residues. CDR1 is DFQATT and CDR2 is SNEGSKA in the germline V gene (reference sequence). The V end lost 5 bases, the J end lost 0 bases, and 14 bases lay between the germline ends.

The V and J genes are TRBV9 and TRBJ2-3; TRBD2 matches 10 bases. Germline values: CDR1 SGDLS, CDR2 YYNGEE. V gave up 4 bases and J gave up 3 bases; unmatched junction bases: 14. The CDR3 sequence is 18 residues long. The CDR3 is CASSPPWASGGLTDTQYF. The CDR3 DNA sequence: TGTGCCAGCAGCCCCCCCTGGGCTAGCGGGGGTCTGACAGATACGCAGTATTTT. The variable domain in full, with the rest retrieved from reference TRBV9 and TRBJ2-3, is DSGVTQTPKHLITATGQRVTLRCSPRSGDLSVYWYQQSLDQGLQFLIQYYNGEERAKGNILERFSAQQFPDLHSELNLSSLELGDSALYFCASSPPWASGGLTDTQYFGPGTRLTVL.

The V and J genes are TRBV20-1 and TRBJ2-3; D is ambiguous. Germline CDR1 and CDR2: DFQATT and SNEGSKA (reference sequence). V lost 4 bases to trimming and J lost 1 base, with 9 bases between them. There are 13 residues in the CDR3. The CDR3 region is CSAIVAGTDTQYF. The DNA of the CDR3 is TGCAGTGCTATAGTGGCCGGCACAGATACGCAGTATTTT.

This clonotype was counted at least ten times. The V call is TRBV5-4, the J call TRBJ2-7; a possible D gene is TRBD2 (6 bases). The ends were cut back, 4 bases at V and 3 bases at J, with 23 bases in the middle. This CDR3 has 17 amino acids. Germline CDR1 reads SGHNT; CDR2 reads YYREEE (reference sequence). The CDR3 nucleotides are TGTGCCAGCAGCCCACGTCAGGGTGGCGTAGCGGACTACGAGCAGTACTTC. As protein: CASSPRQGGVADYEQYF.

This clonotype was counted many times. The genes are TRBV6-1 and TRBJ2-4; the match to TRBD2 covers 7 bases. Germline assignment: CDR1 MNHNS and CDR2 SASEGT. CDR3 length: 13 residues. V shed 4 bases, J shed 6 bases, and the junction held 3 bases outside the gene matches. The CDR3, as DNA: TGTGCCAGCAGTGGGGGAGGGGCAAACATTCAGTACTTC. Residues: CASSGGGANIQYF.